One sample yielded the 26 T cell receptor beta chains listed below, sequenced in a study of T cells expressing NK-cell markers. Following a re-call of the 5' RACE reads, TCRdb has one entry per CDR3 protein and lacks DNA. This sample contains about 440,000 distinct CDR3 sequences. Sequenced: blood T cells: a sorted CD56 or NKG2C T cell subset, CD4+ or CD8+ T cells, or bulk PBMC T cells (not recorded which). These receptors originate from a woman aged 18 to 69 in good health.

J is TRBJ2-7 and V is TRBV20-1. This CDR3 is 14 amino acids long. The germline gives CDR1 DFQATT, CDR2 SNEGSKA (reference sequence). The CDR3 loop reads CSLHPQTGVLEQYF.

The V call is TRBV20-1, the J call TRBJ1-1; TCRdb's D call of TRBD1 is untestable without DNA. CDR1 is DFQATT and CDR2 is SNEGSKA in the germline V gene (reference sequence). The CDR3 loop spans 12 amino acids. CDR3: CSATPFFTEAFF.

The V and J genes are TRBV6-1 and TRBJ1-6; no DNA is available, so the TRBD1 call from TCRdb remains unchecked. The length of the CDR3 is 16 residues. Per the germline V gene, CDR1 is MNHNS and CDR2 is SASEGT. The CDR3 here is CASYDRETPGSLPLHF.

The CDR3 region is CASRTGGPDEQFF. The chain uses TRBV5-1 and TRBJ2-1; TCRdb selects TRBD2, and the lack of DNA leaves this call unchecked. Germline CDR1 and CDR2: SGHRS and YFSETQ. The CDR3 extends over 13 amino acids.

The rearrangement uses TRBV18 and TRBJ2-5; TCRdb indicates TRBD2, and absent DNA this call remains unverified. The CDR3 is made up of 16 amino acids. CDR1 KGHSH and CDR2 LQKENI come from the germline V gene. This chain's CDR3 is CASSPRRRADQETQYF.

CDR3 protein: CAWDPGLAGVRETQYF. The chain carries TRBV30 and TRBJ2-5; TCRdb picks TRBD2, but there is no DNA to check that call. CDR1 is GTSNPN, CDR2 SVGIG, per germline (reference sequence). The CDR3 runs 16 residues.

The chain combines TRBV6-2 or TRBV6-3 with TRBJ2-7. Germline V CDR1 and CDR2: MNHEY, SVGEGT. CDR3 length: 14 residues. The chain's CDR3 is CASSYSQTIAEQYF.

This chain links TRBV29-1 with TRBJ1-4. CDR1 and CDR2 (germline): SQVTM, ANQGSEA. This CDR3 region has 12 residues. CDR3 in amino acids: CSVGQSNEKLFF.

The rearrangement uses TRBV18 and TRBJ2-2; checking the TCRdb D call of TRBD1 is not possible without DNA. This CDR3 is 16 amino acids long. Germline V CDR1 and CDR2: KGHSH, LQKENI. CDR3: CATLLRDRANTGELVF.

The chain employs TRBV5-1 and TRBJ2-3; there is no DNA to check the TCRdb D call of TRBD1. CDR3 length equals 16 residues. The germline V gene encodes CDR1 SGHRS and CDR2 YFSETQ. This CDR3 is CASSLDLDRTTDTQYF.

V is TRBV12-3 or TRBV12-4 and J is TRBJ2-7. The CDR3 covers 14 residues. CDR3 region: CASSLRTSSYEQYF.

The rearrangement uses TRBV6-5 and TRBJ2-5. CDR1 and CDR2 (germline): MNHEY, SVGAGI. CDR3 size: 14 residues. The CDR3 sequence is CASSYSVNQETQYF.

This rearrangement joins TRBV11-1 to TRBJ2-5; the TRBD2 assignment by TCRdb is unverifiable without DNA. CDR1 and CDR2 (germline): SGHAT, FQDESV (reference sequence). The CDR3 is 18 amino acids. The CDR3 sequence is CASSPTRLAGGPGETQYF.

The V and J genes are TRBV4-3 and TRBJ2-3; TCRdb's D call, TRBD2, is unchecked because there is no DNA. The CDR3 consists of 16 residues. Looked up from germline, CDR1 is LGHNA and CDR2 is YSLEER. This chain's CDR3 is CASSQGPSGRADTQYF.

CDR3 sequence: CASSPYSGTAYNEQFF. This sequence joins TRBV7-6 and TRBJ2-1; TCRdb proposes TRBD1, but this gene call is untestable without DNA. Germline CDR1 is SGHVS and CDR2 is FNYEAQ. This CDR3 is built from 16 residues.

V gene TRBV9 combines with J gene TRBJ2-2; TCRdb's D gene call, TRBD1, goes unchecked for lack of DNA. Germline V gene lookup returns CDR1 SGDLS and CDR2 YYNGEE. This CDR3 has 13 residues. CDR3 sequence: CASSEGATGELFF.

This chain joins TRBV7-2 and TRBJ1-3. CDR3 size: 15 residues. CDR1 SGHTA and CDR2 FQGNSA come from the germline V gene. The CDR3 sequence: CASSADGYSGNTIYF.

The chain joins TRBV5-1 to TRBJ1-4; the TCRdb D gene call, TRBD1, has no DNA to confirm it. CDR3 size: 15 residues. CDR1 SGHRS and CDR2 YFSETQ come from the germline V gene. Here the CDR3 reads CASSLDWDGNEKLFF. Together with reference TRBV5-1 and TRBJ1-4, the CDR3 gives the full variable domain: KAGVTQTPRYLIKTRGQQVTLSCSPISGHRSVSWYQQTPGQGLQFLFEYFSETQRNKGNFPGRFSGRQFSNSRSEMNVSTLELGDSALYLCASSLDWDGNEKLFFGSGTQLSVL.

CDR3 protein: CASSLSFGLQETQYF. The V gene is TRBV12-3 or TRBV12-4, the J gene TRBJ2-5. CDR3 length equals 15 residues.

The chain is built from TRBV5-4 and TRBJ2-3. CDR3 length: 13 residues. Germline V gene lookup returns CDR1 SGHNT and CDR2 YYREEE (reference sequence). The CDR3: CASSLAYIDTQYF.

This chain links TRBV30 with TRBJ1-1; TCRdb picks TRBD1, but there is no DNA to check that call. Germline CDR1 and CDR2: GTSNPN and SVGIG (reference sequence). The CDR3 extends over 13 amino acids. The CDR3 loop is CAWSVVPGAEAFF.

The chain joins TRBV4-2 to TRBJ2-1. CDR1 and CDR2 from the germline V gene are LGHNA and YNFKEQ. This CDR3 spans 15 amino acids. This CDR3 reads CASSLTSDLYNEQFF.

This chain uses TRBV5-1 with TRBJ2-2; without DNA, the TCRdb call of TRBD1 cannot be checked. Germline V gene lookup returns CDR1 SGHRS and CDR2 YFSETQ. This CDR3 region has 15 residues. The CDR3 sequence: CASSLVQGLTGELFF.

The chain couples TRBV6-1 to TRBJ1-6; TCRdb indicates TRBD1, and absent DNA this call remains unverified. The CDR3 has 15 amino acids. In germline, CDR1 is MNHNS, CDR2 SASEGT. CDR3 amino acids: CASFPARGDNSPLHF.

CDR3 residues: CASSVRLARSYNEQFF. The chain employs TRBV9 and TRBJ2-1; the TRBD2 assignment by TCRdb is unverifiable without DNA. The CDR3 contains 16 residues. Germline assignment: CDR1 SGDLS and CDR2 YYNGEE.

The chain links TRBV7-2 to TRBJ1-6; TCRdb reports TRBD1, a call that lacks DNA to check it against. CDR3 size: 15 residues. CDR1 and CDR2 (germline): SGHTA, FQGNSA. The CDR3 region is CASSRTGTMSSPLHF. The full variable domain, its missing parts supplied by reference TRBV7-2 and TRBJ1-6, is GAGVSQSPSNKVTEKGKDVELRCDPISGHTALYWYRQSLGQGLEFLIYFQGNSAPDKSGLPSDRFSAERTGGSVSTLTIQRTQQEDSAVYLCASSRTGTMSSPLHFGNGTRLTVT.